These T cell receptor beta chains were read from a single sample in a study of human versus mouse CDR3 diversity and MHC coevolution. TCRdb's copy holds only in-frame clones and misses some; the assay was immunoSEQ multiplex PCR. The profile covers some 60,000 clones, with roughly 94% appearing a single time and approximately 20% taken by the ten largest. The sample consisted of naive CD4+ T cells from blood. The receptors were sampled from a person in their 60s in good health. The CDR3 runs from the conserved cysteine through the conserved F or W. Each record gives: clone size, V gene, J gene, D gene, CDR3 DNA, CDR3 protein. D genes are given only for firm matches. Clone size appears in some rows only: once, few, many, or a class for an expanded clone.

clone size: .
V gene: TRBV7-3
J gene: TRBJ1-1
D gene: .
CDR3 DNA: TGTGCCAGCAGCTTAGGGGGGGGCACTGAAGCTTTCTTT
CDR3 protein: CASSLGGGTEAFF

clone size: .
V gene: TRBV9
J gene: TRBJ1-3
D gene: TRBD1
CDR3 DNA: TGTGCCAGCAGCCCGAGACAGGGTTGGAACGGAAACACCATATATTTT
CDR3 protein: CASSPRQGWNGNTIYF

clone size: .
V gene: TRBV4-2
J gene: TRBJ2-3
D gene: .
CDR3 DNA: TGTGCCAGCAGCCAAGAGTGGGGTAATAGCGCAGATACGCAGTATTTT
CDR3 protein: CASSQEWGNSADTQYF

clone size: .
V gene: TRBV11-3
J gene: TRBJ1-1
D gene: .
CDR3 DNA: TGTGCCAGCAGCTTAGATACATGGGAGACTGAAGCTTTCTTT
CDR3 protein: CASSLDTWETEAFF

clone size: .
V gene: TRBV5-8
J gene: TRBJ1-2
D gene: TRBD1
CDR3 DNA: TGTGCCAGCAGCTTGTTGGGGACAGGGGGCGACTATGGCTACACCTTC
CDR3 protein: CASSLLGTGGDYGYTF

clone size: .
V gene: TRBV15
J gene: TRBJ2-2
D gene: .
CDR3 DNA: TGTGCCACCAGCTTGAAGCAGGGAAACACCGGGGAGCTGTTTTTT
CDR3 protein: CATSLKQGNTGELFF

clone size: .
V gene: TRBV7-7
J gene: TRBJ1-5
D gene: .
CDR3 DNA: TGTGCCAGCAGCTTAAGCCCCTCGCAGCCCCAGCATTTT
CDR3 protein: CASSLSPSQPQHF

clone size: .
V gene: TRBV25-1
J gene: TRBJ2-3
D gene: .
CDR3 DNA: TGTGCCAGCAGCGCCCGCTTTTCTAGCGTTACGCAGTATTTT
CDR3 protein: CASSARFSSVTQYF

clone size: .
V gene: TRBV7-8
J gene: TRBJ2-4
D gene: .
CDR3 DNA: TGTGCCAGCAGCTTAGAGACGACAGCCTTAGCCAAAAACATTCAGTACTTC
CDR3 protein: CASSLETTALAKNIQYF

clone size: few
V gene: TRBV19
J gene: TRBJ1-4
D gene: .
CDR3 DNA: TGTGCCAGTAGTCACTATGAAAAACTGTTTTTT
CDR3 protein: CASSHYEKLFF

clone size: once
V gene: TRBV7-7
J gene: TRBJ2-2
D gene: .
CDR3 DNA: TGTGCCAGCAGCTTAGCGAGCGCCACGAACACCGGGGAGCTGTTTTTT
CDR3 protein: CASSLASATNTGELFF

clone size: few
V gene: TRBV10-3
J gene: TRBJ1-2
D gene: TRBD1
CDR3 DNA: TGTGCCATCACCAGGGACAGGGGGGATGGCTACACCTTC
CDR3 protein: CAITRDRGDGYTF

clone size: .
V gene: TRBV30
J gene: TRBJ2-3
D gene: .
CDR3 DNA: TGTGCCTGGAGTGGAGAGGGCACAGATACGCAGTATTTT
CDR3 protein: CAWSGEGTDTQYF

clone size: once
V gene: TRBV5-4
J gene: TRBJ2-2
D gene: TRBD2
CDR3 DNA: TGTGCCAGCAGCTGGGACTACCTAATAACCGGGGAGCTGTTTTTT
CDR3 protein: CASSWDYLITGELFF

clone size: .
V gene: TRBV7-2
J gene: TRBJ2-7
D gene: .
CDR3 DNA: TGTGCCAGCAGCTTTGATAGCGGAGCCTACGAGCAGTACTTC
CDR3 protein: CASSFDSGAYEQYF

clone size: .
V gene: TRBV10-3
J gene: TRBJ2-5
D gene: .
CDR3 DNA: TGTGCCATCAGTGCGAGAGAAGAGACCCAGTACTTC
CDR3 protein: CAISAREETQYF

clone size: .
V gene: TRBV6-6
J gene: TRBJ1-1
D gene: .
CDR3 DNA: TGTGCCAGCAGTTACCCTGCCCGGACAGCGAACACTGAAGCTTTCTTT
CDR3 protein: CASSYPARTANTEAFF

clone size: .
V gene: TRBV7-8
J gene: TRBJ2-7
D gene: .
CDR3 DNA: TGTGCCAGCAGCTCTCAGTACGAGCAGTACTTC
CDR3 protein: CASSSQYEQYF

clone size: .
V gene: TRBV9
J gene: TRBJ2-3
D gene: .
CDR3 DNA: TGTGCCAGCAGCGTAGATGCAGCGTCTAGCACAGATACGCAGTATTTT
CDR3 protein: CASSVDAASSTDTQYF

clone size: .
V gene: TRBV9
J gene: TRBJ2-1
D gene: .
CDR3 DNA: TGTGCCAGCAGCGTAGCGGACAGACTATCCTACAATGAGCAGTTCTTC
CDR3 protein: CASSVADRLSYNEQFF

clone size: .
V gene: TRBV9
J gene: TRBJ2-7
D gene: TRBD2
CDR3 DNA: TGTGCCAGCAGCGTCGGCGGGAGGGGCGAGCAGTACTTC
CDR3 protein: CASSVGGRGEQYF

clone size: .
V gene: TRBV9
J gene: TRBJ2-3
D gene: TRBD2
CDR3 DNA: TGTGCCAGCGGGGAATACAGCGGGAGAACGGGAGATACGCAGTATTTT
CDR3 protein: CASGEYSGRTGDTQYF

clone size: few
V gene: TRBV6-1
J gene: TRBJ2-5
D gene: .
CDR3 DNA: TGTGCCAGCAGTGAAGTACAGCAAGAGACCCAGTACTTC
CDR3 protein: CASSEVQQETQYF

clone size: .
V gene: TRBV2
J gene: TRBJ2-7
D gene: TRBD2
CDR3 DNA: TGTGCCAGCAGGGGGACTAGCGGGCATCTCGAGCAGTACTTC
CDR3 protein: CASRGTSGHLEQYF

clone size: .
V gene: TRBV18
J gene: TRBJ1-1
D gene: .
CDR3 DNA: TGTGCCAGCTCACCATCGGTTGGAGCAAACACTGAAGCTTTCTTT
CDR3 protein: CASSPSVGANTEAFF

clone size: .
V gene: TRBV4-1
J gene: TRBJ1-2
D gene: TRBD1
CDR3 DNA: TGCGCCAGCAGCCAAGCTGCACAGGGGTTGTATGGCTACACCTTC
CDR3 protein: CASSQAAQGLYGYTF

clone size: .
V gene: TRBV14
J gene: TRBJ2-2
D gene: .
CDR3 DNA: TGTGCCAGCACACGACAGACGAACACCGGGGAGCTGTTTTTT
CDR3 protein: CASTRQTNTGELFF

clone size: .
V gene: TRBV4-2
J gene: TRBJ2-5
D gene: TRBD2
CDR3 DNA: TGTGCCAGCAGCCAAGGAGCGGGAGGGGTCCAAGAGACCCAGTACTTC
CDR3 protein: CASSQGAGGVQETQYF

clone size: .
V gene: TRBV19
J gene: TRBJ1-1
D gene: TRBD1
CDR3 DNA: TGTGCCAGTAGTATATCGGGACAGAGCTCCGCTTTCTTT
CDR3 protein: CASSISGQSSAFF

clone size: .
V gene: TRBV6-6
J gene: TRBJ2-5
D gene: TRBD2
CDR3 DNA: TGTGCCAGCAGTTACCCGGGGCTAGCGGGAAAAGAGACCCAGTACTTC
CDR3 protein: CASSYPGLAGKETQYF

clone size: .
V gene: TRBV29-1
J gene: TRBJ2-3
D gene: .
CDR3 DNA: TGCAGCGTTGTCTCTACGGGTACGCAGTATTTT
CDR3 protein: CSVVSTGTQYF

clone size: .
V gene: TRBV5-1
J gene: TRBJ2-5
D gene: TRBD1
CDR3 DNA: TGCGCCAGCAGCGTGGGACAGGGCGGAGAGACCCAGTACTTC
CDR3 protein: CASSVGQGGETQYF

clone size: .
V gene: TRBV5-1
J gene: TRBJ1-5
D gene: TRBD1
CDR3 DNA: TGCGCCAGCAGTTTGACTACAGGGGTCAATCAGCCCCAGCATTTT
CDR3 protein: CASSLTTGVNQPQHF

clone size: once
V gene: TRBV18
J gene: TRBJ2-3
D gene: .
CDR3 DNA: TGTGCCAGCTCACCCCCTGTGGCGGGTAGCACAGATACGCAGTATTTT
CDR3 protein: CASSPPVAGSTDTQYF

clone size: .
V gene: TRBV21-1
J gene: TRBJ2-7
D gene: .
CDR3 DNA: TGTGCCAGCAGCACCCCCGGGGGACAGGGGCCCTACGAGCAGTACTTC
CDR3 protein: CASSTPGGQGPYEQYF

clone size: .
V gene: TRBV7-2
J gene: TRBJ2-1
D gene: TRBD1
CDR3 DNA: TGTGCCAGCAGCCTCGGGACAGGGGACTCGCCGACCCAGAATGAGCAGTTCTTC
CDR3 protein: CASSLGTGDSPTQNEQFF

clone size: .
V gene: TRBV30
J gene: TRBJ1-3
D gene: TRBD1
CDR3 DNA: TGTGCCTGGAGTGTACAGGGGACTGGAAACACCATATATTTT
CDR3 protein: CAWSVQGTGNTIYF

clone size: .
V gene: TRBV27
J gene: TRBJ1-1
D gene: .
CDR3 DNA: TGTGCCAGCAGTTTAAGCCAGGGGCAAGAAGCTTTCTTT
CDR3 protein: CASSLSQGQEAFF

clone size: .
V gene: TRBV6-5
J gene: TRBJ1-2
D gene: TRBD1
CDR3 DNA: TGTGCCAGCAGTGACTACAGGGGGCAGAACTATGGCTACACCTTC
CDR3 protein: CASSDYRGQNYGYTF

clone size: .
V gene: TRBV29-1
J gene: TRBJ2-7
D gene: .
CDR3 DNA: TGCAGCGTTGGCAGGGCGACCCACGAGCAGTACTTC
CDR3 protein: CSVGRATHEQYF

clone size: .
V gene: TRBV7-3
J gene: TRBJ2-3
D gene: .
CDR3 DNA: TGTGCCAGCAGCTTTGTAGGGGGGGGTAGCACAGATACGCAGTATTTT
CDR3 protein: CASSFVGGGSTDTQYF

clone size: .
V gene: TRBV19
J gene: TRBJ1-2
D gene: TRBD1
CDR3 DNA: TGTGCCAGTTATGCCCTGCCCGGGACAGGCAGTAACTATGGCTACACCTTC
CDR3 protein: CASYALPGTGSNYGYTF

clone size: .
V gene: TRBV12-5
J gene: TRBJ2-1
D gene: .
CDR3 DNA: TGTGCTAGTGGTTTGGTATTTGAGGTAGGTGAGCAGTTCTTC
CDR3 protein: CASGLVFEVGEQFF

clone size: .
V gene: TRBV4-1
J gene: TRBJ2-7
D gene: TRBD2
CDR3 DNA: TGCGCCAGCAGCCAAGAATTAGCGGGAGTATGGGAGCAGTACTTC
CDR3 protein: CASSQELAGVWEQYF